The rows below give T cell receptor beta chains drawn from one sample of a study of blood T cell repertoires in COVID-19. Profiling relied on immunoSEQ multiplex PCR, and the TCRdb table lists in-frame clones only, not all of them. The sample consists of 140,000 or so clones, over 75% of them appearing once. Sequences were obtained from peripheral blood. The source of these receptors is a woman aged 50 to 60 with acute or convalescent COVID-19. Each CDR3 is given with its conserved first and last residue. Fields, in order: D gene, J gene, V gene, clone size, CDR3 protein, CDR3 DNA. D genes are given only for firm matches. Where a row states a size, it is once, few, many or the class of an expanded clone; other rows omit it.

- | TRBJ1-1 | TRBV18 | - | CASSPNQGAGGDTEAFF | TGTGCCAGCTCACCGAACCAAGGGGCCGGGGGAGACACTGAAGCTTTCTTT
TRBD1 | TRBJ1-5 | TRBV28 | few | CASSGQGYGPQHF | TGTGCCAGCAGCGGACAGGGGTACGGGCCCCAGCATTTT
TRBD1 | TRBJ2-7 | TRBV11-2 | - | CASSLARAGGIEQYF | TGTGCCAGCAGCTTAGCTAGAGCAGGGGGCATCGAGCAGTACTTC
TRBD1 | TRBJ1-6 | TRBV3-1/TRBV3-2 | - | CASSQSTGETPLHF | TGTGCCAGCAGTCAGTCGACAGGGGAGACACCCCTCCACTTT
TRBD2 | TRBJ2-4 | TRBV28 | - | CASSQPWGLAGVLAKNIQYF | TGTGCCAGCAGTCAGCCCTGGGGACTAGCGGGGGTCTTGGCCAAAAACATTCAGTACTTC
TRBD2 | TRBJ2-3 | TRBV7-6 | - | CASSTASGGRGDTQYF | TGTGCCAGCAGCACAGCTAGCGGGGGGCGGGGAGATACGCAGTATTTT
- | TRBJ1-5 | TRBV12-5 | - | CASQSTGVLTQHF | TGTGCTAGTCAATCGACAGGAGTCTTGACCCAGCATTTT
- | TRBJ1-6 | TRBV28 | - | CASSLGAPDNSPLHF | TGTGCCAGCAGTTTAGGGGCGCCGGATAATTCACCCCTCCACTTT
- | TRBJ1-2 | TRBV12-3/TRBV12-4 | - | CASTLEERGSYTF | TGTGCCAGCACCCTTGAGGAACGGGGGAGCTACACCTTC
- | TRBJ2-2 | TRBV7-2 | - | CASSLDTPNTGELFF | TGTGCCAGCAGCCTGGACACCCCGAACACCGGGGAGCTGTTTTTT
- | TRBJ2-1 | TRBV5-6 | - | CASSGHGTRLQFF | TGTGCCAGCAGCGGGCACGGGACACGGTTACAGTTCTTC
- | TRBJ1-6 | TRBV2 | - | CASSDGAGDDNSPLHF | TGTGCCAGCAGTGATGGGGCAGGGGACGACAATTCACCCCTCCACTTT
- | TRBJ2-7 | TRBV11-2 | few | CASRKPGTTTYEQYF | TGTGCCAGCAGGAAGCCCGGGACAACTACCTACGAGCAGTACTTC
- | TRBJ1-1 | TRBV24-1 | once | CATSDLRETALREAFF | TGTGCCACCAGTGATTTGCGAGAGACAGCTCTGAGAGAAGCTTTCTTT
- | TRBJ2-1 | TRBV6-5 | few | CASSSTSEQFF | TGTGCCAGCAGTTCGACTAGTGAGCAGTTCTTC
TRBD1 | TRBJ2-1 | TRBV4-2 | - | CASSLGTGMYEQFF | TGTGCCAGCAGCCTTGGGACAGGGATGTATGAGCAGTTCTTC
- | TRBJ1-1 | TRBV11-2 | - | CASSLDPQYTEAFF | TGTGCCAGCAGCTTAGATCCCCAGTACACTGAAGCTTTCTTT
- | TRBJ1-3 | TRBV3-1/TRBV3-2 | - | CASSPADGRNTIYF | TGTGCCAGCAGCCCCGCGGACGGGAGAAACACCATATATTTT
- | TRBJ1-2 | TRBV5-1 | - | CASSQRGDYGYTF | TGCGCCAGCAGCCAACGGGGGGACTATGGCTACACCTTC
TRBD2 | TRBJ2-1 | TRBV9 | - | CASSPTGKRGYNEQFF | TGTGCCAGCAGCCCGACGGGGAAGCGGGGCTACAATGAGCAGTTCTTC
- | TRBJ2-5 | TRBV18 | - | CASSLSRTEQETQYF | TGTGCCAGCTCACTCTCTCGGACAGAACAAGAGACCCAGTACTTC
- | TRBJ1-2 | TRBV6-1 | - | CASSDEGRLTIGYTF | TGTGCCAGCAGTGACGAAGGCCGTTTGACTATTGGCTACACCTTC
TRBD2 | TRBJ2-7 | TRBV9 | - | CASSVDVAGMREQYF | TGTGCCAGCAGCGTAGATGTAGCGGGGATGAGGGAGCAGTACTTC
TRBD1 | TRBJ2-7 | TRBV19 | once | CASSPLPTGTYEQYF | TGTGCCAGTAGTCCCCTTCCGACAGGGACCTACGAGCAGTACTTC